The 24 T cell receptor beta chains below were found in one sample sequenced in a study of metastatic and nonmetastatic thyroid tumors. From the PCR reads, TCRdb re-called clones with MiXCR. The repertoire includes around 28,000 clones, 15% to 20% of them detected once, and approximately 4.5% sits in the top ten. Each patient went into thyroid surgery without having received any treatment. Sequenced: blood. The receptors shown here come from a female donor with papillary thyroid cancer or a benign thyroid nodule (not recorded which). Some clones in this sample may be carry-over from other donors' samples.

This clone turned up a few times. Being one base from a much bigger clone, this may be a read error. The V and J genes are TRBV11-1 and TRBJ2-1; TRBD2 might be the D (5 bases). This CDR3 region has 16 residues. Germline V lookup: CDR1 SGHAT, CDR2 FQDESV (reference sequence). CDR3 coding DNA: TGTGCCAGCAGCTTCTCGGTAAGCGGAGACTACAGTGAGCAGTTCTTC. Translating it yields CASSFSVSGDYSEQFF.

There are many counts of this clone. V gene TRBV20-1 combines with J gene TRBJ2-3, with D perhaps being TRBD1 or TRBD2 (5 bases each). The CDR3 runs 13 residues. V lost 5 bases and J lost 4, with 13 bases in between. Germline lookup yields CDR1 DFQATT and CDR2 SNEGSKA (reference sequence). Written as DNA, the CDR3 is TGCAGTGCTCATTCACCGGGGCCAGATACGCAGTATTTT. Translating it yields CSAHSPGPDTQYF.

This clone was seen ten or more times. The gene calls are TRBV27 and TRBJ1-5; 10 bases map to TRBD1. Trimming at V came to 2 bases and at J to 0 bases, leaving 10 bases not matched to a gene. From germline, CDR1 is MNHEY and CDR2 SMNVEV (reference sequence). The CDR3 runs to 19 residues. The CDR3: CASSLKGTGVIYSNQPQHF. CDR3 nucleotide sequence: TGTGCCAGCAGTTTAAAGGGGACAGGGGTAATCTATAGCAATCAGCCCCAGCATTTT.

The chain combines TRBV10-3 with TRBJ1-3; TRBD1 is a possible D gene (5 bases). Trimming took 2 bases from V and 4 from J, leaving 15 bases between them. The germline V gene encodes CDR1 ENHRY and CDR2 SYGVKD. The CDR3 loop spans 16 amino acids. CDR3 coding DNA: TGTGCCATCAGTGAGACGCCTCAGGGACCAGGAAACACCATATATTTT. Translation: CAISETPQGPGNTIYF.

Turning to this clone: The conserved final phenylalanine or tryptophan is absent from the CDR3, which likely points to a read error. In DNA form, the CDR3 reads TGTGCCAGCGAGGGGGCATCGGGGGCTGAAAATCTGTTTTGT. Amino acids: CASEGASGAENLFC. The chain employs TRBV6-1 and TRBJ1-4, with TRBD1 identical over 7 bases. Germline assignment: CDR1 MNHNS and CDR2 SASEGT. The CDR3 contains 14 residues.

This clone was observed a handful of times. It may be a read error: a sequence one base away is much more abundant. The sample holds other DNA sequences that translate to the same CDR3. The chain uses TRBV3-1 and TRBJ1-2; D is uncertain. There are 12 residues in the CDR3. Germline loops: CDR1 LGHDT, CDR2 YNNKEL (reference sequence). The CDR3 protein is CASSQVNYGYTF. In DNA, the CDR3 is TGTGCCAGCAGCCAGGTGAACTATGGCTACACCTTT.

This clone was detected many times. The chain uses TRBV5-1 and TRBJ1-3; tentatively, D is TRBD1 (6 bases). This CDR3 region has 16 residues. V was shortened by 1 base and J by 2 bases, with 13 bases between the two germline ends. From germline, CDR1 is SGHRS and CDR2 YFSETQ. CDR3: CASSLLQGQTGNTIYF. The CDR3 DNA follows: TGCGCCAGCAGCTTGCTCCAGGGGCAAACTGGAAACACCATATATTTT. Filled out from reference TRBV5-1 and TRBJ1-3, the complete variable domain reads KAGVTQTPRYLIKTRGQQVTLSCSPISGHRSVSWYQQTPGQGLQFLFEYFSETQRNKGNFPGRFSGRQFSNSRSEMNVSTLELGDSALYLCASSLLQGQTGNTIYFGEGSWLTVV.

This clone is labeled as medium-sized. The genes are TRBV12-3 or TRBV12-4 and TRBJ2-7; a possible D gene is TRBD1 (6 bases). CDR3 length equals 15 residues. The V end was cut by 4 bases, the J end by 2 bases, with 15 bases between. CDR3 nucleotides: TGTGCCAGCAGTTCAGGGGTTCCCAAACCCTACGAGCAGTACTTC. Its protein product is CASSSGVPKPYEQYF.

Ten or more counts support this clone. Other DNA sequences in this sample translate to the same CDR3. CDR3 DNA: TGCGCCAGCAGAGGGACAGGGGACTATGGCTACACCTTC. Protein sequence: CASRGTGDYGYTF. V is TRBV10-2 and J is TRBJ1-2, with 10 bases lining up with TRBD1. Germline CDR1 and CDR2: WSHSY and SAAADI. V trimming: 6 bases; J trimming: 3 bases; junction bases outside the gene matches: 1. The CDR3 length is 13 residues.

The chain employs TRBV6-1 and TRBJ2-1, with TRBD2 matching over 7 bases. Trimming took 5 bases from V and 7 from J; bases not matched to a gene: 14. Germline V lookup: CDR1 MNHNS, CDR2 SASEGT. The CDR3 extends over 16 amino acids. CDR3 amino acids: CASSPGSAGERNEQFF. The CDR3 DNA reads as TGTGCCAGCAGTCCCGGATCGGCGGGAGAGAGGAATGAGCAGTTCTTC.

In its sample, this clone was seen many times. The V call is TRBV7-2, the J call TRBJ1-6, with 11 bases fitting TRBD1. The CDR3 has 15 amino acids. With V trimmed by 5 bases and J by 7 bases, 4 bases remained unmatched. Per germline, CDR1 SGHTA and CDR2 FQGNSA. For the CDR3, the DNA is TGTGCCAGCAGCCGGGACAGGGGGTGGAATTCACCCCTCCACTTT. Translation: CASSRDRGWNSPLHF.

This clone appeared many times. This chain connects TRBV19 to TRBJ2-1; TRBD1 agrees at 12 bases. The CDR3 contains 14 residues. Trimming at V came to 9 bases and at J to 9 bases, leaving 9 bases not matched to a gene. Germline lookup yields CDR1 LNHDA and CDR2 SQIVND (reference sequence). CDR3 nucleotide sequence: TGTGCCAGCCGGAGGGGACAGGGGGCAGGTGAGCAGTTCTTC. It specifies CASRRGQGAGEQFF.

Note on this clone: This may be a read error: a much more frequent sequence differs by one nucleotide. J is TRBJ1-5 and V is TRBV5-6; D not certain. From germline, CDR1 is SGHDT and CDR2 YYEEEE. The V end lost 3 bases, the J end lost 13 bases, and 14 bases lay between the germline ends. The CDR3 covers 12 residues. The CDR3 region is CASSSRLRPQHF. Written as DNA, the CDR3 is TGTGCCAGCAGCTCCAGGCTGCGACCGCAGCATTTT.

This clone was found many times. The genes are TRBV29-1 and TRBJ2-7; perhaps TRBD2 as D (5 bases). CDR3 length: 13 residues. The V and J ends lost 4 bases and 0 bases respectively, with 10 bases between them. Germline CDR1 and CDR2: SQVTM and ANQGSEA. CDR3 residues: CSVGTDSSYEQYF. DNA of the CDR3: TGCAGCGTTGGGACTGATAGCTCCTACGAGCAGTACTTC.

The sample holds many counts of this clone. The genes are TRBV12-3 or TRBV12-4 and TRBJ1-1; D gene ambiguous. The CDR3 contains 15 residues. Trimming removed 6 bases from V and 2 bases from J, with 16 bases in between. The CDR3 sequence is CASSLLSIINTEAFF. DNA of the CDR3: TGTGCCAGCAGCCTTCTGTCTATAATTAACACTGAAGCTTTCTTT.

The V and J genes are TRBV18 and TRBJ2-1, with 9 nucleotides matching TRBD2. The trim removed 6 bases at V and 8 bases at J, leaving 11 bases unmatched. Germline V gene sequence: CDR1 KGHSH, CDR2 LQKENI. CDR3 size: 15 residues. The CDR3: CASSLLAGPGDEQFF. The CDR3 DNA reads TGTGCCAGCTCTTTACTAGCGGGTCCCGGCGATGAGCAGTTCTTC.

This clone has ten or more counts. The chain combines TRBV3-1 with TRBJ1-1, with 9 bases matching TRBD1. The CDR3 runs 16 residues. The germline V gene encodes CDR1 LGHDT and CDR2 YNNKEL (reference sequence). Unmatched junction bases numbered 8, after V lost 2 bases and J lost 4 bases. CDR3 sequence: CASSQNRGQGATEAFF. The CDR3 DNA reads TGTGCCAGCAGCCAAAACCGGGGACAGGGAGCCACTGAAGCTTTCTTT. Full variable domain (remainder filled in from reference TRBV3-1 and TRBJ1-1): DTAVSQTPKYLVTQMGNDKSIKCEQNLGHDTMYWYKQDSKKFLKIMFSYNNKELIINETVPNRFSPKSPDKAHLNLHINSLELGDSAVYFCASSQNRGQGATEAFFGQGTRLTVV.

The V and J genes are TRBV5-1 and TRBJ2-7, with TRBD2 matching 8 bases. This CDR3 is 16 amino acids long. Germline CDR1 and CDR2: SGHRS and YFSETQ. The V and J ends lost 1 base and 8 bases, in that order; junction bases with no gene match: 14. CDR3 amino acids: CASSLRAGGTSRQQYF. Here the CDR3 DNA reads TGCGCCAGCAGCTTGAGGGCGGGGGGCACCTCCCGACAGCAGTACTTC.

This clone has ten or more counts. The chain uses TRBV14 and TRBJ2-4; 7 bases match TRBD2. Germline V gene sequence: CDR1 SGHDN, CDR2 FVKESK. V dropped 3 bases and J dropped 5; count of bases not matched to a gene: 10. This CDR3 is built from 16 residues. CDR3 bases: TGTGCCAGCAGCCACCGGCGGGGGAGGGAAGAAAACATTCAGTACTTC. This gives the protein CASSHRRGREENIQYF. The full variable domain, with the rest looked up from reference TRBV14 and TRBJ2-4, is EAGVTQFPSHSVIEKGQTVTLRCDPISGHDNLYWYRRVMGKEIKFLLHFVKESKQDESGMPNNRFLAERTGGTYSTLKVQPAELEDSGVYFCASSHRRGREENIQYFGAGTRLSVL.

This clone is termed medium-sized. This rearrangement joins TRBV6-1 to TRBJ1-1; D is possibly TRBD1 (5 bases). The V gene's germline CDR1 is MNHNS and CDR2 SASEGT. Trimming stripped 6 bases from V and 7 bases from J, with 9 bases between. This CDR3 spans 11 amino acids. The DNA for the CDR3 is TGTGCCAGCAGGAGACAGAATGAAGCTTTCTTT. The encoded protein is CASRRQNEAFF.

The V gene is TRBV5-1, the J gene TRBJ1-6; 7 bases map to TRBD1. Germline values: CDR1 SGHRS, CDR2 YFSETQ. Trimming cost V 1 base and J 7 bases; bases outside gene matches: 5. The CDR3 length is 15 residues. The CDR3 DNA reads TGCGCCAGCAGCTTGACAGGGGTCGGGAATTCACCCCTCCACTTT. Translation: CASSLTGVGNSPLHF.

This clone was detected ten times or more. The V gene is TRBV6-1, the J gene TRBJ2-3; D ambiguous. CDR3 length equals 15 residues. Trimming cost V 5 bases and J 4 bases, with 16 bases left between them. Looked up from germline, CDR1 is MNHNS and CDR2 is SASEGT. CDR3 sequence (DNA): TGTGCCAGCAGTTATGAGGTGTCGCAGCCAGATACGCAGTATTTT. It encodes CASSYEVSQPDTQYF.

DNA of the CDR3: TGCAGTGCTCCACGCGGACAGTCGGACCACACCTTC. The encoded protein is CSAPRGQSDHTF. The V call is TRBV20-1, the J call TRBJ1-2; D might be TRBD1 (6 bases). The CDR3 runs to 12 residues. CDR1 and CDR2 (germline): DFQATT, SNEGSKA (reference sequence). Trimming took 5 bases from V and 12 from J, leaving 19 bases between them.

This clone was observed at least ten times. This may be a read error, as it is one base from a much larger clone. The conserved closing phenylalanine or tryptophan is absent in this CDR3, likely reflecting a read error. The V and J genes are TRBV19 and TRBJ1-5; D ambiguous. Germline V gene data show CDR1 as LNHDA and CDR2 as SQIVND (reference sequence). Trimming left V 2 bases short and J 5 bases short, with 7 bases between. The CDR3 has 13 residues. The CDR3 protein is CASSINSDQPQHL. The CDR3 coding sequence is TGTGCCAGTAGTATAAACAGCGATCAGCCCCAGCATCTT.